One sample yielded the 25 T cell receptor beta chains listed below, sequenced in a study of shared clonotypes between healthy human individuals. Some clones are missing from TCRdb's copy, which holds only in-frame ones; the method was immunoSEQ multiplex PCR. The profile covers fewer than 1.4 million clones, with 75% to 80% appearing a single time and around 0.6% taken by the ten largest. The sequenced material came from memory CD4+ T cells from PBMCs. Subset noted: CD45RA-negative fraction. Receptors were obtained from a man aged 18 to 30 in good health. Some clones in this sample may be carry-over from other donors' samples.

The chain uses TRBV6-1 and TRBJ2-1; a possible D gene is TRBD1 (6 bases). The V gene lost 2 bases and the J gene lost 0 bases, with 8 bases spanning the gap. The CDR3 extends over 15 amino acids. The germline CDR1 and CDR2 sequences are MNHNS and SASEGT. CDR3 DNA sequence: TGTGCCAGCAGTGAACAGGGGCGCTCCTACAATGAGCAGTTCTTC. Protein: CASSEQGRSYNEQFF.

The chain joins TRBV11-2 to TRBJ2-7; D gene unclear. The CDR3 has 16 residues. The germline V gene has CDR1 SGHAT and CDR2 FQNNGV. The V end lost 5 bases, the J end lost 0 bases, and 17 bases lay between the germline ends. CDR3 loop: CASSTPKGKSSYEQYF. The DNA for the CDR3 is TGTGCCAGCAGCACGCCCAAAGGGAAGAGCTCCTACGAGCAGTACTTC.

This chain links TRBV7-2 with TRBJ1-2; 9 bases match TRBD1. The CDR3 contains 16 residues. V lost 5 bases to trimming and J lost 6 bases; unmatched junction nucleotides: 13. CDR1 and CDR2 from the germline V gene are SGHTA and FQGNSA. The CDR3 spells CASSQMRLGQGHGYTF. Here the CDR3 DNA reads TGTGCCAGCAGCCAGATGAGACTTGGACAGGGGCATGGCTACACCTTC.

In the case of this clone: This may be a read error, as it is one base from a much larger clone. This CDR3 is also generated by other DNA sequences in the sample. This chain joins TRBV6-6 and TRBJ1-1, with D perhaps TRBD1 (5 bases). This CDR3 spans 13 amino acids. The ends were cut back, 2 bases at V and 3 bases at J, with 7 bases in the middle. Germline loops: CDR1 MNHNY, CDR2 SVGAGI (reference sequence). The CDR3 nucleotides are TGTGCCAGCAGTTACACCAGGGACACTGAAGCTTTCTTT. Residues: CASSYTRDTEAFF.

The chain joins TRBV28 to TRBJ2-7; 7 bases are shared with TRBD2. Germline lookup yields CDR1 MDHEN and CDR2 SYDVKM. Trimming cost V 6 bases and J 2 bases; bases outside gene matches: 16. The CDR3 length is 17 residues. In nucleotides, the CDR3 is TGTGCCAGCAGCTTCCCAAACAAGGCTAGCGGAACCTACGAGCAGTACTTC. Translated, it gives CASSFPNKASGTYEQYF.

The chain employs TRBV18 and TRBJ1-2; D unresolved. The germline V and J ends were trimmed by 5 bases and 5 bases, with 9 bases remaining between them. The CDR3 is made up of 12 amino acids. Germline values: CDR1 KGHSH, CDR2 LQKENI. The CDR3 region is CASSEGRYGYTF. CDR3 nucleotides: TGTGCCAGCTCAGAAGGGCGTTATGGCTACACCTTC. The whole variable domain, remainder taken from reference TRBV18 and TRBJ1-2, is NAGVMQNPRHLVRRRGQEARLRCSPMKGHSHVYWYRQLPEEGLKFMVYLQKENIIDESGMPKERFSAEFPKEGPSILRIQQVVRGDSAAYFCASSEGRYGYTFGSGTRLTVV.

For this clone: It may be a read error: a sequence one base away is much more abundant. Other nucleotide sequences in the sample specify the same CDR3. The CDR3 region is CASSVGPNTEAFF. In nucleotides, the CDR3 is TGTGCCAGCAGCGTAGGGCCGAACACTGAAGCTTTCTTT. The gene calls are TRBV9 and TRBJ1-1; D ambiguous. The V gene lost 0 bases and the J gene lost 1 base, with 4 bases spanning the gap. The CDR3 loop spans 13 amino acids. Germline V gene data show CDR1 as SGDLS and CDR2 as YYNGEE.

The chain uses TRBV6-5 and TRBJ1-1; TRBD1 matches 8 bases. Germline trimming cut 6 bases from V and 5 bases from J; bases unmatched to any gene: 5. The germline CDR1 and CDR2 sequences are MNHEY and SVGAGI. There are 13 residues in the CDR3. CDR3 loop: CASRQTGGTEAFF. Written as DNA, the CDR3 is TGTGCCAGCAGACAAACAGGGGGTACTGAAGCTTTCTTT.

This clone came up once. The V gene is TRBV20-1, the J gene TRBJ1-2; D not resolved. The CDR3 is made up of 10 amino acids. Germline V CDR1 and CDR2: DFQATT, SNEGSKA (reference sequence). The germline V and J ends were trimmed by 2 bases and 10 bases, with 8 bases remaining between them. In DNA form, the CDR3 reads TGCAGTGCTAGACCCGGTGACTACACCTTC. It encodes CSARPGDYTF.

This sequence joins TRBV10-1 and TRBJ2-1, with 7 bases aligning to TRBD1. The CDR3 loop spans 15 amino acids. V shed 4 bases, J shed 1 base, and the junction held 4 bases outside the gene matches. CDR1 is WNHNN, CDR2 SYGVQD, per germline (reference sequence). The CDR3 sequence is CASSGYRGSYNEQFF. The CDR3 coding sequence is TGCGCCAGCAGTGGATACAGGGGTTCCTACAATGAGCAGTTCTTC.

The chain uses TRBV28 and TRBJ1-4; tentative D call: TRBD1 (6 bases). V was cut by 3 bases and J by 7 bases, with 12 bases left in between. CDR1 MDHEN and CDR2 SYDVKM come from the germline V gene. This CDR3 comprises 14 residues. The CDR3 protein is CASSFGGPVEKLFF. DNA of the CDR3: TGTGCCAGCAGTTTTGGGGGGCCGGTTGAAAAACTGTTTTTT.

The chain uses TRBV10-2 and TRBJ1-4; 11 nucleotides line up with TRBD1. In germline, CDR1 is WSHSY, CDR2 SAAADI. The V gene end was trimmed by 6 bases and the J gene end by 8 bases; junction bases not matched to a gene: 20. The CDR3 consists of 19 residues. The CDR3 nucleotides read TGCGCCAGCAGGCCAACTTCCGGGACAGGGGGATCCTTAAGGGAAAAACTGTTTTTT. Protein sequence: CASRPTSGTGGSLREKLFF.

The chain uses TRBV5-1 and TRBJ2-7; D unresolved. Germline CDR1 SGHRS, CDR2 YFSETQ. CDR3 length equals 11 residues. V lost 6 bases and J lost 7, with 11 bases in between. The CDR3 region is CASTKDGEQYF. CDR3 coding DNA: TGCGCCAGCACCAAAGACGGGGAGCAGTACTTC.

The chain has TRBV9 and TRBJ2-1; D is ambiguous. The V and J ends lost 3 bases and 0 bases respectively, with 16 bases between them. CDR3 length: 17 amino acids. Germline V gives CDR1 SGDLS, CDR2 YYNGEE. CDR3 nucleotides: TGTGCCAGCAGCGGCCCGAGTTGGCGGCCCTCCTACAATGAGCAGTTCTTC. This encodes CASSGPSWRPSYNEQFF. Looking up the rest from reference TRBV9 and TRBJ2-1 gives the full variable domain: DSGVTQTPKHLITATGQRVTLRCSPRSGDLSVYWYQQSLDQGLQFLIQYYNGEERAKGNILERFSAQQFPDLHSELNLSSLELGDSALYFCASSGPSWRPSYNEQFFGPGTRLTVL.

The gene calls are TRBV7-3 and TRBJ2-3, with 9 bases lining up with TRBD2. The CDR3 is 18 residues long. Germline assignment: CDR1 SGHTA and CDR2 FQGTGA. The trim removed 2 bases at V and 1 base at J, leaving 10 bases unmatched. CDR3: CASSLQGGLAGRTDTQYF. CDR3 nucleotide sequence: TGTGCCAGCAGCTTACAGGGCGGCCTAGCGGGACGCACAGATACGCAGTATTTT.

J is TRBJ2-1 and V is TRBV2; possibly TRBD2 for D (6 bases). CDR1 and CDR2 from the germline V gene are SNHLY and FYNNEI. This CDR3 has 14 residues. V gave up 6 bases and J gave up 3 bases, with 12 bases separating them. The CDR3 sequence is CASRDGGIYNEQFF. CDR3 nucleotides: TGTGCCAGCAGAGATGGGGGGATCTACAATGAGCAGTTCTTC.

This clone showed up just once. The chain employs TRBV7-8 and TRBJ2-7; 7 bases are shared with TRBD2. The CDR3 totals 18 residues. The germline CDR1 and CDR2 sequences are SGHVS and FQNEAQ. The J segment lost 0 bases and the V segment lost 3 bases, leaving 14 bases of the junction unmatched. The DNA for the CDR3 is TGTGCCAGCAGCTTCCCCCGGATGGGGCGGGAGAGCTCCTACGAGCAGTACTTC. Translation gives CASSFPRMGRESSYEQYF.

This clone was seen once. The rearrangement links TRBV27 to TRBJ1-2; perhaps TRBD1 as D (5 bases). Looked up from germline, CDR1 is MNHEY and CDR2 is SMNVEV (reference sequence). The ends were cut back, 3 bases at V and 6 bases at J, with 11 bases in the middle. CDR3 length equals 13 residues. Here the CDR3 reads CASSFRGLNGYTF. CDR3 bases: TGTGCCAGCAGTTTCCGGGGCCTCAATGGCTACACCTTC.

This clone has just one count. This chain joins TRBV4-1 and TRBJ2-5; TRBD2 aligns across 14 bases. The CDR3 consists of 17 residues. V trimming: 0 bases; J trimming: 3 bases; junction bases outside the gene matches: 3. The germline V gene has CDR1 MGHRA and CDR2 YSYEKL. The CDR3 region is CASSQESGLAGEETQYF. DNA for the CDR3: TGCGCCAGCAGCCAAGAATCGGGACTAGCGGGAGAAGAGACCCAGTACTTC.

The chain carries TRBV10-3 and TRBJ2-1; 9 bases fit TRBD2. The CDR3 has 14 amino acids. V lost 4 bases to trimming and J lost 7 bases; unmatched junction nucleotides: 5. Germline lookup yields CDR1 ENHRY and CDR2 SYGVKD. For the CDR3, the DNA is TGTGCCATCAGTGCGGGAACTAGCGGGAATGAGCAGTTCTTC. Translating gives CAISAGTSGNEQFF.

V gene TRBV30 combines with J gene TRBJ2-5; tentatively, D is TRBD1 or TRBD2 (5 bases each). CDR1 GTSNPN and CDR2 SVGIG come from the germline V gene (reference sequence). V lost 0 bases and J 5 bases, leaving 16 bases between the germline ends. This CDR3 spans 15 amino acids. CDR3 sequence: CAWSVRSSWGETQYF. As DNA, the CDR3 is TGTGCCTGGAGTGTAAGGTCCTCCTGGGGGGAGACCCAGTACTTC.

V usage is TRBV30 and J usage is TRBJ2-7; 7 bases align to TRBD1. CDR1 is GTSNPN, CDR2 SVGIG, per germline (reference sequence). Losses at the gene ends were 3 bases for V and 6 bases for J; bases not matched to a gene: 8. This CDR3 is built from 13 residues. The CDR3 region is CAWRGTVNGEQYF. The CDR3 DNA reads TGTGCCTGGAGAGGGACAGTCAACGGCGAGCAGTACTTC.

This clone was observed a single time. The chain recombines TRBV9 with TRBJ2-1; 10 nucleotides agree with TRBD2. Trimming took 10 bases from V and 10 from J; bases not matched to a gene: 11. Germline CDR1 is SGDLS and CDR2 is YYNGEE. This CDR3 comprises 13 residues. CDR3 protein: CASRLAGVGEQFF. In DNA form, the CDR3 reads TGTGCCTCTAGGCTAGCGGGAGTAGGGGAGCAGTTCTTC.

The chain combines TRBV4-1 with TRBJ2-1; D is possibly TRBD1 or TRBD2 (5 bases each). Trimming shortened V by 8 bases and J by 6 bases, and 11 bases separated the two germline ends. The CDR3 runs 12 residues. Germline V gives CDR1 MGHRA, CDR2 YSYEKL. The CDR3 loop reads CASGRGFNEQFF. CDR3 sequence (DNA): TGCGCCAGCGGACGGGGCTTCAATGAGCAGTTCTTC.

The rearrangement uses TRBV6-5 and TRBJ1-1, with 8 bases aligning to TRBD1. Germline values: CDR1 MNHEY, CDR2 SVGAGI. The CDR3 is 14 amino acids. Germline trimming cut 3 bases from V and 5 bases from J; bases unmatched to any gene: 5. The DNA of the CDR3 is TGTGCCAGCAGTTATCAGGGGGCTTTAACTGAAGCTTTCTTT. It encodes CASSYQGALTEAFF.